The 25 T cell receptor beta chains given below trace back to one sample, sequenced in a study of cytomegalovirus exposure and HLA in healthy donors. 13 Jbeta primers and 60 Vbeta primers were used for the PCR. Sequencing was performed with immunoSEQ multiplex PCR; in TCRdb, only in-frame clones are kept and a portion is missing. The data contain some 210,000 clones, around 73% of them singletons. Sequencing used PBMCs. These receptors were collected from a male donor in good health and CMV-seronegative.

This chain links TRBV28 with TRBJ1-5; weak D call: TRBD1 (5 bases). Per the germline V gene, CDR1 is MDHEN and CDR2 is SYDVKM. The CDR3 loop spans 15 amino acids. V was pared by 3 bases and J by 5 bases, with 14 bases between. As DNA, the CDR3 is TGTGCCAGCAGTTTTCTGGCCAGGGCTGATCAGCCCCAGCATTTT. It is translated as CASSFLARADQPQHF.

This clone has more than one count but fewer than ten. The J gene is TRBJ2-1, the V gene TRBV12-2; the table's D call of TRBD1 was not tested on the DNA. TRBV12-2 is a pseudogene segment. The CDR3 length is 17 residues. The CDR3 coding sequence is TGTGCAAGTCGCTTAGCGCACAAACGTCCCTTCTACAATGAGCAGTTCTTC. Protein sequence: CASRLAHKRPFYNEQFF.

This clone has only a few counts. This chain connects TRBV10-3 to TRBJ2-7; 7 nucleotides agree with TRBD1. Trimming at V came to 7 bases and at J to 7 bases, leaving 10 bases not matched to a gene. The CDR3 covers 13 residues. CDR1 is ENHRY and CDR2 is SYGVKD in the germline V gene. The CDR3 DNA reads as TGTGCCATCACTAGACAGGGTCGGGGTGAGCAGTACTTC. It yields the protein CAITRQGRGEQYF.

V is TRBV6-1 and J is TRBJ1-1; no clear D gene. CDR3 size: 14 residues. The V gene's germline CDR1 is MNHNS and CDR2 SASEGT. V lost 1 base, J lost 3 bases, and 9 bases lay in between. Written as DNA, the CDR3 is TGTGCCAGCAGTGAAGTCAGGTCAGACACTGAAGCTTTCTTT. Translation gives CASSEVRSDTEAFF.

There are a few counts of this clone. The sample holds other DNA sequences that translate to the same CDR3. The genes are TRBV5-1 and TRBJ1-1; TRBD1 matches 8 bases. Per the germline V gene, CDR1 is SGHRS and CDR2 is YFSETQ. The CDR3 is made up of 14 amino acids. The trim removed 5 bases at V and 7 bases at J, leaving 10 bases unmatched. The CDR3 reads CASSFIPGGSEAFF. CDR3 bases: TGCGCCAGCAGTTTTATTCCAGGGGGCAGTGAAGCTTTCTTT.

J is TRBJ2-7 and V is TRBV4-1; 13 positions match TRBD2. The length of the CDR3 is 14 residues. With V trimmed by 8 bases and J by 1 base, 2 bases remained unmatched. Germline loops: CDR1 MGHRA, CDR2 YSYEKL. In DNA form, the CDR3 reads TGCGCCAGCTCGACTAGCGGGAGGTCCTACGAGCAGTACTTC. Translated: CASSTSGRSYEQYF.

The CDR3 loop is CASTPGQGTYEQYF. The CDR3 DNA is TGTGCCAGTACCCCGGGACAGGGAACCTACGAGCAGTACTTC. V gene TRBV19 combines with J gene TRBJ2-5, with 9 bases fitting TRBD1. The J call is uncertain, as TRBJ2-7 better fits the DNA end. The germline V gene has CDR1 LNHDA and CDR2 SQIVND (reference sequence). This CDR3 comprises 14 residues.

The chain uses TRBV6-1 and TRBJ2-1; 14 positions agree with TRBD2. The ends lost 3 bases at V and 15 bases at J; junction bases unmatched: 13. Germline CDR1 reads MNHNS; CDR2 reads SASEGT. CDR3 size: 16 residues. The CDR3 sequence is CASSETPGTSGSGAFF. The CDR3 DNA is TGTGCCAGCAGTGAGACCCCCGGGACTAGCGGGAGCGGCGCGTTCTTC.

This clone has just a few counts. This chain connects TRBV5-6 to TRBJ2-2; TRBD2 agrees at 10 bases. The germline V gene encodes CDR1 SGHDT and CDR2 YYEEEE. J gave up 4 bases and V 2 bases, and 8 bases lay outside the gene matches. There are 17 residues in the CDR3. In DNA form, the CDR3 reads TGTGCCAGCAGCTTCTCTCCTAGCGGGAGAGGCACCGGGGAGCTGTTTTTT. Translation: CASSFSPSGRGTGELFF.

V is TRBV27 and J is TRBJ1-4; D is undetermined. The CDR3 is 15 residues long. The germline V and J ends were trimmed by 2 bases and 3 bases, with 10 bases remaining between them. Germline loops: CDR1 MNHEY, CDR2 SMNVEV (reference sequence). CDR3 bases: TGTGCCAGCAGTTTACTTTCAGGTTCTAATGAAAAACTGTTTTTT. Protein product: CASSLLSGSNEKLFF.

This clone showed up just a few times. The chain employs TRBV25-1 and TRBJ1-4, with 8 positions matching TRBD1. V gave up 3 bases and J gave up 5 bases; unmatched junction bases: 5. In germline, CDR1 is MGHDK, CDR2 SYGVNS. The CDR3 sequence is 15 residues long. In nucleotides, the CDR3 is TGTGCCAGCAGTGATCAGGGGGCGCGGAATGAAAAACTGTTTTTT. It encodes CASSDQGARNEKLFF.

The chain carries TRBV18 and TRBJ2-7, with a possible D match to TRBD2 (6 bases). The CDR3 is 14 residues long. V shed 3 bases and J shed 0 bases, with 9 bases lying between them. Germline V gives CDR1 KGHSH, CDR2 LQKENI. In DNA, the CDR3 is TGTGCCAGCTCACCCTTAGCGGACTCCTACGAGCAGTACTTC. Its protein is CASSPLADSYEQYF.

This chain connects TRBV10-3 to TRBJ2-4, with 7 positions matching TRBD1. This CDR3 has 15 residues. Per germline, CDR1 ENHRY and CDR2 SYGVKD. V was clipped by 0 bases and J by 6 bases; unmatched bases: 5. The chain's CDR3 is CAISESTQGVNIQYF. The CDR3 nucleotides are TGTGCCATCAGTGAGTCGACCCAGGGGGTAAACATTCAGTACTTC.

The chain uses TRBV6-6 and TRBJ2-3; D is unclear. Germline V gives CDR1 MNHNY, CDR2 SVGAGI (reference sequence). The CDR3 runs to 15 residues. The V end was cut by 7 bases, the J end by 3 bases, with 17 bases between. In DNA form, the CDR3 reads TGTGCCAGCACCTACGGAGAGGTTGGAACAGATACGCAGTATTTT. Residues: CASTYGEVGTDTQYF.

V is TRBV10-3 and J is TRBJ1-6; TRBD1 matches at 11 bases. V was clipped by 0 bases and J by 9 bases; unmatched bases: 13. Per the germline V gene, CDR1 is ENHRY and CDR2 is SYGVKD. This CDR3 region has 19 residues. CDR3 DNA sequence: TGTGCCATCAGTGAGTCGCTAGGGACAGGGGGATCTGTCGGTTCACCCCTCCACTTT. This translates into CAISESLGTGGSVGSPLHF.

The gene calls are TRBV28 and TRBJ2-7; tentatively, D is TRBD1 (5 bases). Per germline, CDR1 MDHEN and CDR2 SYDVKM. Trimming left V 7 bases short and J 2 bases short, with 21 bases between. The CDR3 sequence is 16 residues long. CDR3 residues: CASISLGQGQAYEQYF. CDR3 coding DNA: TGTGCCAGCATCTCCTTAGGGCAGGGCCAGGCCTACGAGCAGTACTTC.

This chain links TRBV10-1 with TRBJ2-3, with TRBD2 identical over 8 bases. The CDR3 loop spans 15 amino acids. The ends lost 0 bases at V and 4 bases at J; junction bases unmatched: 3. Germline CDR1 WNHNN, CDR2 SYGVQD (reference sequence). The chain's CDR3 is CASSESSGSADTQYF. For the CDR3, the DNA is TGCGCCAGCAGTGAGTCGAGCGGGAGCGCAGATACGCAGTATTTT.

The chain joins TRBV28 to TRBJ2-7; no clear D gene. The germline CDR1 and CDR2 sequences are MDHEN and SYDVKM. V lost 5 bases to trimming and J lost 9 bases, with 23 bases between them. The CDR3 contains 15 residues. This CDR3 is CASSHNLAPPQRQYF. The CDR3 nucleotides read TGTGCCAGCAGTCATAATCTGGCTCCCCCCCAACGGCAGTACTTC.

The gene calls are TRBV27 and TRBJ1-1; 11 nucleotides agree with TRBD1. Germline values: CDR1 MNHEY, CDR2 SMNVEV (reference sequence). This CDR3 region has 16 residues. Germline trimming cut 10 bases from V and 4 bases from J; bases unmatched to any gene: 14. The DNA for the CDR3 is TGTGCCAACGGACAGGGGGCAGGAGTTATCGCCACTGAAGCTTTCTTT. As protein: CANGQGAGVIATEAFF.

The rearrangement joins TRBV5-4 to TRBJ2-7, with 9 bases matching TRBD1. The junction had 7 bases not matched to a gene; V was cut back by 7 bases and J by 5 bases. The germline V gene encodes CDR1 SGHNT and CDR2 YYREEE (reference sequence). The CDR3 runs 13 residues. The CDR3 reads CASRTGGSDEQYF. CDR3 nucleotides: TGTGCCAGCCGTACAGGGGGCTCGGACGAGCAGTACTTC.

The V and J genes are TRBV4-2 and TRBJ1-4; 7 nucleotides align to TRBD1. The V and J ends lost 4 bases and 2 bases, in that order; junction bases with no gene match: 4. CDR1 and CDR2 from the germline V gene are LGHNA and YNFKEQ. The CDR3 totals 15 residues. The CDR3 coding sequence is TGTGCCAGCAGCCGACAGGGATCCACTAATGAAAAACTGTTTTTT. Its translation: CASSRQGSTNEKLFF.

This clone has only a few counts. This chain joins TRBV2 and TRBJ2-7; D not resolved. V was cut by 7 bases and J by 7 bases, with 11 bases left in between. CDR1 is SNHLY and CDR2 is FYNNEI in the germline V gene. The CDR3 runs to 11 residues. The CDR3 spells CASNQIEEQYF. DNA for the CDR3: TGTGCCAGCAACCAGATTGAAGAGCAGTACTTC.

CDR3 sequence: CASSFDGGPRSGEQFF. The CDR3 DNA follows: TGTGCCAGCAGCTTCGATGGGGGCCCGCGCAGTGGTGAGCAGTTCTTC. The chain employs TRBV7-2 and TRBJ2-1; possibly TRBD1 for D (6 bases). The CDR3 contains 16 residues. Trimming took 3 bases from V and 9 from J, leaving 21 bases between them. Germline CDR1 reads SGHTA; CDR2 reads FQGNSA.

The V call is TRBV5-6, the J call TRBJ2-5, with 8 bases that match TRBD1. The CDR3 loop spans 17 amino acids. Losses at the gene ends were 4 bases for V and 5 bases for J; bases not matched to a gene: 16. The germline V gene has CDR1 SGHDT and CDR2 YYEEEE. The CDR3 is CASSTIRDRFVTETQYF. CDR3 DNA: TGTGCCAGCAGCACAATACGGGACAGGTTTGTTACGGAGACCCAGTACTTC.

V usage is TRBV6-1 and J usage is TRBJ2-7, with no clear D. Germline assignment: CDR1 MNHNS and CDR2 SASEGT. The CDR3 runs 15 residues. V gave up 0 bases and J gave up 3 bases, with 12 bases separating them. CDR3 sequence: CASSEATSPNYEQYF. CDR3 DNA: TGTGCCAGCAGTGAAGCGACTTCCCCGAACTACGAGCAGTACTTC.